This T cell receptor (beta chain) was obtained from a study of cytomegalovirus exposure and HLA in healthy donors. The PCR used 60 Vbeta and 13 Jbeta primers. Some clones are missing from TCRdb's copy, which holds only in-frame ones; the method was immunoSEQ multiplex PCR. Of about 270,000 clones in the sample, around two thirds are singletons; the top ten hold around 2%. Points from the study as a whole: Later, an analysis found that common viral pathogens appeared to be linked with several of the most significant clusters. A later analysis showed that HLA-associated TCR beta chains had undergone more clonal expansion than equally common others. Previously analyzed data showed that most TCR beta V segments were productive at a frequency of about 87% or about 30%.

As regards this clone: Its antigen is undetermined.

The CDR3 is 12 residues long. Deletions cut 8 bases from V and 7 bases from J, with 15 bases between. CDR1 is SNHLY and CDR2 is FYNNEI in the germline V gene. The V gene is TRBV2, the J gene TRBJ2-7; the D gene is possibly TRBD2 (5 bases). The sequence was collected from a female donor in good health and CMV-seronegative. Sequencing was performed on PBMCs. This CDR3 is CASARLLGEQYF. In DNA form, the CDR3 reads TGTGCCAGCGCTCGACTATTGGGGGAGCAGTACTTC.